Below are 9 T cell receptor beta chains sequenced from a single sample in a study of OX40 agonist ivuxolimab in advanced cancers. The data were produced by immunoSEQ multiplex PCR, yet TCRdb's version contains in-frame clones alone and is incomplete. The table includes about 110,000 clones, roughly 90% detected once. The sequences come from CD4+ or CD8+ T cells sorted from blood, collected in a trial of the OX40 agonist ivuxolimab. All receptors derive from an adult with an advanced solid tumor such as melanoma, head and neck, liver or kidney cancer.

J is TRBJ1-2 and V is TRBV15; D perhaps matches TRBD1 (5 bases). This CDR3 comprises 14 residues. The germline V and J ends were trimmed by 1 base and 4 bases, with 10 bases remaining between them. Germline V gene lookup returns CDR1 LNHNV and CDR2 YYDKDF (reference sequence). The CDR3 region has the DNA TGTGCCACCAGCAGAGGGGGCAGCTCCTATGGCTACACCTTC. This encodes CATSRGGSSYGYTF.

This clone came up once. The chain links TRBV30 to TRBJ1-5; possible D gene TRBD1, 6 bases. The CDR3 has 14 amino acids. Germline loops: CDR1 GTSNPN, CDR2 SVGIG (reference sequence). V was trimmed by 5 bases and J by 3 bases, leaving 14 bases between them. The CDR3 loop is CAWGNPGANQPQHF. DNA of the CDR3: TGTGCCTGGGGGAACCCGGGGGCCAATCAGCCCCAGCATTTT.

The rearrangement uses TRBV5-4 and TRBJ1-5, with 9 bases matching TRBD1. The V gene end was trimmed by 0 bases and the J gene end by 11 bases; junction bases not matched to a gene: 18. Looked up from germline, CDR1 is SGHNT and CDR2 is YYREEE (reference sequence). This CDR3 region has 18 residues. CDR3 sequence reads: CASSLGPGLGQGQGAQHF. DNA of the CDR3: TGTGCCAGCAGCTTGGGACCAGGGTTGGGACAGGGCCAAGGGGCCCAGCATTTT. The variable domain in full, completed from reference TRBV5-4 and TRBJ1-5, reads ETGVTQSPTHLIKTRGQQVTLRCSSQSGHNTVSWYQQALGQGPQFIFQYYREEENGRGNFPPRFSGLQFPNYSSELNVNALELDDSALYLCASSLGPGLGQGQGAQHFGDGTRLSIL.

This chain uses TRBV27 with TRBJ1-2, with 8 bases identical to TRBD1. There are 15 residues in the CDR3. J was trimmed by 0 bases and V by 5 bases; bases with no gene match: 5. Germline-derived CDR1 and CDR2 are MNHEY and SMNVEV (reference sequence). CDR3 bases: TGTGCCAGCAGTCCGCAGACAGGGGCTAACTATGGCTACACCTTC. It is translated as CASSPQTGANYGYTF.

V usage is TRBV4-3 and J usage is TRBJ1-2, with a tentative D call TRBD1 (5 bases). CDR3 length: 13 residues. The germline CDR1 and CDR2 sequences are LGHNA and YSLEER. V lost 4 bases and J lost 4, with 10 bases in between. This chain's CDR3 is CASSPQESYGYTF. CDR3 bases: TGCGCCAGCAGCCCACAGGAATCCTATGGCTACACCTTC.

The chain couples TRBV4-2 to TRBJ1-5, with TRBD1 identical over 7 bases. The length of the CDR3 is 20 residues. Germline CDR1 and CDR2: LGHNA and YNFKEQ. V shed 2 bases and J 0 bases; nucleotides not matched to a gene: 16. The CDR3 DNA reads as TGTGCCAGCAGCCAACTAATTTGGAAAGGACAGGAATATAGCAATCAGCCCCAGCATTTT. It encodes CASSQLIWKGQEYSNQPQHF.

The chain joins TRBV14 to TRBJ2-5; TRBD1 matches at 7 bases. Germline V CDR1 and CDR2: SGHDN, FVKESK. CDR3 length: 16 residues. The V segment lost 1 base and the J segment 2 bases; nucleotides outside the gene matches: 7. The CDR3 protein is CASSQGQGGWQETQYF. CDR3 sequence (DNA): TGTGCCAGCAGCCAAGGACAGGGTGGCTGGCAAGAGACCCAGTACTTC.

This clone was picked up a small number of times. The rearrangement joins TRBV29-1 to TRBJ1-1; TRBD1 agrees at 8 bases. V lost 4 bases to trimming and J lost 3 bases; unmatched junction nucleotides: 10. Germline CDR1 SQVTM, CDR2 ANQGSEA. The CDR3 extends over 15 amino acids. CDR3: CSVAGDRGFDTEAFF. DNA of the CDR3: TGCAGCGTTGCCGGCGACAGGGGTTTTGACACTGAAGCTTTCTTT.

The chain couples TRBV6-5 to TRBJ1-4; perhaps TRBD1 as D (6 bases). The germline V and J ends were trimmed by 6 bases and 4 bases, with 15 bases remaining between them. Germline-derived CDR1 and CDR2 are MNHEY and SVGAGI. The CDR3 consists of 15 residues. The CDR3 DNA follows: TGTGCCAGCAGCTCTGGGGGCGCCGGTAATGAAAAACTGTTTTTT. Residues: CASSSGGAGNEKLFF.